What follows is one T cell receptor (beta chain) and its context. The data stem from a study of blood T cell repertoires in COVID-19. On the study more broadly: The samples span acute and convalescent COVID-19 from the United States, Italy and Spain. Sample material is recorded as cDNA or gDNA derived from T cells, B-cell-depleted T cells, or PBMCs.

The study recruited people aged roughly 18 to 95 years across more than 20 US areas. The data were produced by immunoSEQ multiplex PCR, yet TCRdb's version contains in-frame clones alone and is incomplete. The sample carries roughly 240,000 clones, approximately 83% recorded once. In germline, CDR1 is SNHLY, CDR2 FYNNEI. The CDR3 is 16 residues long. The V end was cut by 6 bases, the J end by 2 bases, with 18 bases between. The sequenced sample was PBMCs or T cells enriched from blood (not recorded which). The TCR originated in a woman between 35 and 50 years old who had been exposed to COVID-19. The chain combines TRBV2 with TRBJ2-3, with D possibly being TRBD1 (6 bases). The DNA for the CDR3 is TGTGCCAGCAGGCAGGGGACGGATATCTTCACAGATACGCAGTATTTT. This codes for CASRQGTDIFTDTQYF.